The subject of this entry is one T cell receptor (beta chain). CDR1 and CDR2 from the germline V gene are LNHDA and SQIVND (reference sequence). This CDR3 has 15 amino acids. Between the trimmed V and J ends, which lost 2 bases and 0 bases, there was a span of 11 bases. The repertoire was sequenced with immunoSEQ multiplex PCR; TCRdb's copy has only in-frame clones and lacks some. The data hold fewer than 250,000 clones, with 86% observed a single time. The sample originates from a study of blood T cell repertoires in COVID-19. About the study: Samples of COVID-19 (acute and convalescent) were obtained from the United States, Italy and Spain. Nucleic acid was either cDNA or gDNA, and it came from T cells, B-cell-depleted T cells, or PBMCs.

Material for sequencing was PBMCs or T cells enriched from blood (not recorded which). This TCR derives from a woman between 40 and 50 years old in a cohort exposed to, infected with or recovered from COVID-19 (not recorded which). V usage is TRBV19 and J usage is TRBJ2-7; D gene ambiguous. This CDR3 reads CASSIRGESSYEQYF. The CDR3 DNA reads TGTGCCAGTAGTATACGAGGAGAAAGCTCCTACGAGCAGTACTTC. The full variable domain, with the rest looked up from reference TRBV19 and TRBJ2-7, is DGGITQSPKYLFRKEGQNVTLSCEQNLNHDAMYWYRQDPGQGLRLIYYSQIVNDFQKGDIAEGYSVSREKKESFPLTVTSAQKNPTAFYLCASSIRGESSYEQYFGPGTRLTVT.